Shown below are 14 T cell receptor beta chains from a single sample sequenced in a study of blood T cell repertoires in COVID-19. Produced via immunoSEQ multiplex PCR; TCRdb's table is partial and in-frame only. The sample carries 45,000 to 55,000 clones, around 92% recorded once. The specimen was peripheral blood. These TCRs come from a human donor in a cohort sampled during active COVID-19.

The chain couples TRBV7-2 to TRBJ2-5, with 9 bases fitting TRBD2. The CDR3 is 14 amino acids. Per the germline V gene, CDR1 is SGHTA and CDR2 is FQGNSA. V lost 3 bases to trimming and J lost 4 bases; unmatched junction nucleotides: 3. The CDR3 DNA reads TGTGCCAGCAGCTTTAGTAGCGGGGGAGAGACCCAGTACTTC. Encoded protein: CASSFSSGGETQYF.

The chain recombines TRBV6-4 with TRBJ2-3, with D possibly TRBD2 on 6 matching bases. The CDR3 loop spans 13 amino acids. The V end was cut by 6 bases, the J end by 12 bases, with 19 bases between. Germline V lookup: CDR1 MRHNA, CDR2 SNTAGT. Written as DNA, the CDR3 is TGTGCCAGCAGCCCTCGGGACTCAGATATTCAGTATTTT. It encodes CASSPRDSDIQYF.

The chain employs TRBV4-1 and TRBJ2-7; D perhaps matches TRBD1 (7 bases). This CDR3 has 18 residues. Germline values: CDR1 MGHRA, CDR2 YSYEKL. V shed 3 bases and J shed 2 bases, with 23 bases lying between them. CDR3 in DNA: TGCGCCAGCAGCCAGACCCCGGACTTGACAGGGAGGACCTACGAGCAGTACTTC. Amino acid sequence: CASSQTPDLTGRTYEQYF.

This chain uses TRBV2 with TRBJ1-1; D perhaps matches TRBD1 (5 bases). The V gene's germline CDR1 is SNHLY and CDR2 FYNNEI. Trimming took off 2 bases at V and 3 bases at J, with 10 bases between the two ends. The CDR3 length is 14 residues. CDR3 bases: TGTGCCAGCAGTGAACCAGGGAGGTACACTGAAGCTTTCTTT. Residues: CASSEPGRYTEAFF.

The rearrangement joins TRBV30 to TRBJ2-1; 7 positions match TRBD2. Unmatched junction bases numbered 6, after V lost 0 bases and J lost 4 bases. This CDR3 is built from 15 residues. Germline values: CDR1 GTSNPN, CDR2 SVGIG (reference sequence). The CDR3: CAWSVTVRGYNEQFF. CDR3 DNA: TGTGCCTGGAGTGTAACAGTGCGGGGGTACAATGAGCAGTTCTTC.

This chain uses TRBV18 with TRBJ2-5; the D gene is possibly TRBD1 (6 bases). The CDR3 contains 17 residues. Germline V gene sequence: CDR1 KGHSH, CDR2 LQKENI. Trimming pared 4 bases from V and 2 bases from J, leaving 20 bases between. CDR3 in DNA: TGTGCCAGCTCACGCCGAAATTCTAGGACAGCGCAAGAGACCCAGTACTTC. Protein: CASSRRNSRTAQETQYF.

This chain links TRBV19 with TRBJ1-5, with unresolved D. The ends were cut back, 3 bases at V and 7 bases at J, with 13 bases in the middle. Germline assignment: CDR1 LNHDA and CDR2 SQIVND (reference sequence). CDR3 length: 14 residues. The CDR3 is CASSMVGRPQPQHF. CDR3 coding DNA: TGTGCCAGTAGTATGGTCGGCAGGCCCCAGCCCCAGCATTTT. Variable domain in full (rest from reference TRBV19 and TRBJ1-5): DGGITQSPKYLFRKEGQNVTLSCEQNLNHDAMYWYRQDPGQGLRLIYYSQIVNDFQKGDIAEGYSVSREKKESFPLTVTSAQKNPTAFYLCASSMVGRPQPQHFGDGTRLSIL.

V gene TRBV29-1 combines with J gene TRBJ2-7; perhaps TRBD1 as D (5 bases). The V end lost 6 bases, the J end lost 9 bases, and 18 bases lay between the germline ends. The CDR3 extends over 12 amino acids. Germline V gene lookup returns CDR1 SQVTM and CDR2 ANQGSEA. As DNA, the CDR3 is TGCAGCGTCAAGATGGGCAGGGAACGGCAGTACTTC. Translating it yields CSVKMGRERQYF.

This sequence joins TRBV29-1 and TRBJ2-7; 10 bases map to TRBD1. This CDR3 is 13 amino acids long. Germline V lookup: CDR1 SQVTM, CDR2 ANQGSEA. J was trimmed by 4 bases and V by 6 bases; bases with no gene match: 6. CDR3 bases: TGCAGCGTAGCCGACAGGGGGCTTTACGAGCAGTACTTC. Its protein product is CSVADRGLYEQYF.

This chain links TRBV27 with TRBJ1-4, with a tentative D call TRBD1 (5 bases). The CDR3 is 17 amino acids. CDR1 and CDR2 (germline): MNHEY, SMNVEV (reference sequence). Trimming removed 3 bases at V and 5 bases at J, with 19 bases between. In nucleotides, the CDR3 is TGTGCCAGCAGTTTCACCACCTCTACAGGTCTAAATGAAAAACTGTTTTTT. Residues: CASSFTTSTGLNEKLFF. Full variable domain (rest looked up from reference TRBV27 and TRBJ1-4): EAQVTQNPRYLITVTGKKLTVTCSQNMNHEYMSWYRQDPGLGLRQIYYSMNVEVTDKGDVPEGYKVSRKEKRNFPLILESPSPNQTSLYFCASSFTTSTGLNEKLFFGSGTQLSVL.

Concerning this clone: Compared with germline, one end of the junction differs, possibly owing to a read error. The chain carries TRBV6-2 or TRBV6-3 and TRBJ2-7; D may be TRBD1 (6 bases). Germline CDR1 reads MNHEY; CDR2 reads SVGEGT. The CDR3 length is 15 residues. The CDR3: CASSIQQGGSSEQYF. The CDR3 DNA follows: TGTGCCAGCAGTATCCAACAGGGCGGTTCCTCCGAGCAGTACTTC.

CDR3 sequence reads: CASSQRRDTQYF. Written as DNA, the CDR3 is TGTGCCAGCAGCCAAAGGCGGGATACGCAGTATTTT. J is TRBJ2-3 and V is TRBV3-1 (or the pseudogene TRBV3-2); no reliable D call. Germline-derived CDR1 and CDR2 are LGHDT and YNNKEL (reference sequence). The V end was cut by 2 bases, the J end by 6 bases, with 6 bases between. CDR3 size: 12 residues.

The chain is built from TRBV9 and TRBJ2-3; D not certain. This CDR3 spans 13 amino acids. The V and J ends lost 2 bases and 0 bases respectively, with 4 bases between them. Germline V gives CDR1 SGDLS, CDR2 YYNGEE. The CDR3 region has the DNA TGTGCCAGCAGCGTCGTGAGCACAGATACGCAGTATTTT. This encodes CASSVVSTDTQYF.

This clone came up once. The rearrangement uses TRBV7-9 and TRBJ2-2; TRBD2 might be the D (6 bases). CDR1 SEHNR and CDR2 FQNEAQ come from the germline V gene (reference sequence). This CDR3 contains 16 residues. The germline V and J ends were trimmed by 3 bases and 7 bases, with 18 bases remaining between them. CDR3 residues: CASSFGSGRGGGELFF. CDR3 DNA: TGTGCCAGCAGCTTCGGTAGCGGCCGCGGTGGCGGGGAGCTGTTTTTT.